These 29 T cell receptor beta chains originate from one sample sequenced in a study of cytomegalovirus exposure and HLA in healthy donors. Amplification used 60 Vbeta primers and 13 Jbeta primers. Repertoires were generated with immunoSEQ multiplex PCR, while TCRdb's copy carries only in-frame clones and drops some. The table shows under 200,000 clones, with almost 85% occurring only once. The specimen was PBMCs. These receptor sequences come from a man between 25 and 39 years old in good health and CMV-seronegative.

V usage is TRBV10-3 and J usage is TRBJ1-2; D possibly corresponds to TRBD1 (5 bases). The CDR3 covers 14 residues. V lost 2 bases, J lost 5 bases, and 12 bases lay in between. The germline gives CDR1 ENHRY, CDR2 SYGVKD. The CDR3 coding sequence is TGTGCCATCAGTGAGGGACAAAAGGGGTATGGCTACACCTTC. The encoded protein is CAISEGQKGYGYTF.

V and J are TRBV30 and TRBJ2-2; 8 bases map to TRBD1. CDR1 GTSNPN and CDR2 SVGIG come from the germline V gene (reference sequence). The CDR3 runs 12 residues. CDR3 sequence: CAGQGNTGELFF. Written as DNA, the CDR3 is TGTGCTGGACAGGGGAACACCGGGGAGCTGTTTTTT.

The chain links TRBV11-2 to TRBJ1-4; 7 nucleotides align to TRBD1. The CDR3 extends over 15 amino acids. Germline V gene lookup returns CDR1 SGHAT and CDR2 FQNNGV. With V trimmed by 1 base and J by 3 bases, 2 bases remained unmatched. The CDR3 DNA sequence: TGTGCCAGCAGCTTAGGGGACAGTCCTAATGAAAAACTGTTTTTT. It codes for CASSLGDSPNEKLFF.

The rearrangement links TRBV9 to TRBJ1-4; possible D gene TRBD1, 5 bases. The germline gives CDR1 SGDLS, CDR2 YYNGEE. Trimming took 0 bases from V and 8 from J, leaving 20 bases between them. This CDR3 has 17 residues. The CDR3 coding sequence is TGTGCCAGCAGCGTAGCTCCGGTGGGAGGGGAGGGGGAAAAACTGTTTTTT. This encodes CASSVAPVGGEGEKLFF.

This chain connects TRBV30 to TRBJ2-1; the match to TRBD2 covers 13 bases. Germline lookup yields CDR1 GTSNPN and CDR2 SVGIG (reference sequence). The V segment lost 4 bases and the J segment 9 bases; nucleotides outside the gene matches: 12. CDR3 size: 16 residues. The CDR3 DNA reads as TGTGCCTGGAAACCGCCGACTAGCGGGGGGTCCGGTGAGCAGTTCTTC. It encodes CAWKPPTSGGSGEQFF. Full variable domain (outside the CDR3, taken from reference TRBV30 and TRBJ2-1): SQTIHQWPATLVQPVGSPLSLECTVEGTSNPNLYWYRQAAGRGLQLLFYSVGIGQISSEVPQNLSASRPQDRQFILSSKKLLLSDSGFYLCAWKPPTSGGSGEQFFGPGTRLTVL.

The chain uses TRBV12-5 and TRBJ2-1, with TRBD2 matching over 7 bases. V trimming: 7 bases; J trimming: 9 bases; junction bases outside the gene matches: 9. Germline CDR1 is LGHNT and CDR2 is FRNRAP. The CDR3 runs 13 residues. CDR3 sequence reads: CASAGGSTGEQFF. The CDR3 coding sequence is TGTGCTAGTGCCGGCGGGAGTACGGGTGAGCAGTTCTTC.

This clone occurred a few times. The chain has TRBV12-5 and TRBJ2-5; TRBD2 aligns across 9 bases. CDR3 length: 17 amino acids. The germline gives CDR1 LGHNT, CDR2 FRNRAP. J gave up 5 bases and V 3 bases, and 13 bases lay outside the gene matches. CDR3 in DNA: TGTGCTAGTGGTTTAGATGCGGGAGGGCGGGGACGGGAGACCCAGTACTTC. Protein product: CASGLDAGGRGRETQYF.

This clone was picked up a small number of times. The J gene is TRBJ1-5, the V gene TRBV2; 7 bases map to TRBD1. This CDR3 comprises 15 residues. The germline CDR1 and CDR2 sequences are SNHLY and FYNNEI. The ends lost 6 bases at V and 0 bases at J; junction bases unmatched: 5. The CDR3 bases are TGTGCCAGCAGGGGGACAGACAATAGCAATCAGCCCCAGCATTTT. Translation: CASRGTDNSNQPQHF.

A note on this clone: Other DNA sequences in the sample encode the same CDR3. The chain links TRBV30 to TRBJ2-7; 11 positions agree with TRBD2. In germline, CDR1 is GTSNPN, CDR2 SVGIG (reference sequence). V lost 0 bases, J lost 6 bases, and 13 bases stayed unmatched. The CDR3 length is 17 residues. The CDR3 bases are TGTGCCTGGAGTGTAGGTCGTCGGAGGCTAGCGGGAGGCGAGCAGTACTTC. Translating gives CAWSVGRRRLAGGEQYF.

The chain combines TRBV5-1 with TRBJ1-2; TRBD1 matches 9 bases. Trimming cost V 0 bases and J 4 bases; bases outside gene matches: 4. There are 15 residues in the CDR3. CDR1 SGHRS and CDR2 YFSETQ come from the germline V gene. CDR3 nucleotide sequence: TGCGCCAGCAGCTTGGGGGGACAGGGTGGCTATGGCTACACCTTC. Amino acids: CASSLGGQGGYGYTF.

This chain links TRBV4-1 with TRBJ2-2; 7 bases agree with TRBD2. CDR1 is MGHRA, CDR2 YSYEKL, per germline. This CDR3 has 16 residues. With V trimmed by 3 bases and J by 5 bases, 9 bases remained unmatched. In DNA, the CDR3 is TGCGCCAGCAGCCATCGGGGTAGCGGGTTTACCGGGGAGCTGTTTTTT. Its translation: CASSHRGSGFTGELFF.

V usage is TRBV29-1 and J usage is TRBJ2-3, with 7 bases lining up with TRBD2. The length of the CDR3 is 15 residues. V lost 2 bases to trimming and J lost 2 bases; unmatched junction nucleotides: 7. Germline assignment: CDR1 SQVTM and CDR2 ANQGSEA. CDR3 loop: CSVERAGDTTDTQYF. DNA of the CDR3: TGCAGCGTTGAAAGGGCGGGGGATACCACAGATACGCAGTATTTT.

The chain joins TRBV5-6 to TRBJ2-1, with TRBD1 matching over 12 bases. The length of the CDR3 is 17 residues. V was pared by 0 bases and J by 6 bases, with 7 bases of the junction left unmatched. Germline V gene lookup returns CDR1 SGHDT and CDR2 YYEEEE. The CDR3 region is CASSLVKKGQGANEQFF. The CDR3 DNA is TGTGCCAGCAGCTTGGTGAAAAAGGGACAGGGGGCCAATGAGCAGTTCTTC.

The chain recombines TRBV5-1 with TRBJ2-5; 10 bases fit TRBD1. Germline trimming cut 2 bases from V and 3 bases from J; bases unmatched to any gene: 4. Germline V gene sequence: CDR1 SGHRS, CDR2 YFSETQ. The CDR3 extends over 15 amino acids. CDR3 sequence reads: CASSLEGTGEETQYF. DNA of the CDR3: TGCGCCAGCAGCTTAGAGGGGACAGGGGAAGAGACCCAGTACTTC.

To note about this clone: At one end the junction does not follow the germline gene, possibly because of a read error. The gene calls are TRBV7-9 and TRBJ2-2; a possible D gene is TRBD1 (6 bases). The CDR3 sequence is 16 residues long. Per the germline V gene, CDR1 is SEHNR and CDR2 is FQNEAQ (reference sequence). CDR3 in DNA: TGTTCCAGCAGCCCTCGACGACAGGCATCCACCGGGGAGCTGTTTTTT. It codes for CSSSPRRQASTGELFF.

CDR3 residues: CASSENRNSYEQYF. The CDR3 DNA reads TGTGCCAGCAGTGAGAACAGGAACTCCTACGAGCAGTACTTC. J is TRBJ2-7 and V is TRBV28; a possible D gene is TRBD1 (5 bases). Trimming cost V 5 bases and J 0 bases, with 11 bases left between them. The germline V gene encodes CDR1 MDHEN and CDR2 SYDVKM. The CDR3 extends over 14 amino acids.

The CDR3 bases are TGTGCCAGCAGCTTAGGGTCCGGGTTAGATACGCAGTATTTT. This gives the protein CASSLGSGLDTQYF. The V and J genes are TRBV7-6 and TRBJ2-3; D not certain. The germline gives CDR1 SGHVS, CDR2 FNYEAQ. V was cut by 1 base and J by 5 bases, with 10 bases left in between. The CDR3 totals 14 residues.

CDR3 in amino acids: CASSPQGTFSYEQYF. The CDR3 bases are TGTGCCAGCAGCCCCCAGGGGACCTTCTCCTACGAGCAGTACTTC. This chain links TRBV9 with TRBJ2-7, with D possibly being TRBD1 (6 bases). CDR1 SGDLS and CDR2 YYNGEE come from the germline V gene. The CDR3 runs to 15 residues. The V end was cut by 4 bases, the J end by 0 bases, with 14 bases between.

The CDR3 spells CASGLVRDREGQPQHF. The CDR3 bases are TGTGCTAGTGGTTTGGTGAGGGACAGGGAAGGACAGCCCCAGCATTTT. V and J are TRBV12-5 and TRBJ1-5, with 9 bases identical to TRBD1. Trimming cost V 0 bases and J 7 bases; bases outside gene matches: 7. The CDR3 runs to 16 residues. The germline gives CDR1 LGHNT, CDR2 FRNRAP.

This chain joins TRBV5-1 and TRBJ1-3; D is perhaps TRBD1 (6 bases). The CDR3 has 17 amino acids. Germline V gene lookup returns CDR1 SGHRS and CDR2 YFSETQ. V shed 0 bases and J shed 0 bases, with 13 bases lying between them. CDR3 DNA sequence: TGCGCCAGCAGCTTGGGGTCGGCAGGGGCCTCTGGAAACACCATATATTTT. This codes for CASSLGSAGASGNTIYF.

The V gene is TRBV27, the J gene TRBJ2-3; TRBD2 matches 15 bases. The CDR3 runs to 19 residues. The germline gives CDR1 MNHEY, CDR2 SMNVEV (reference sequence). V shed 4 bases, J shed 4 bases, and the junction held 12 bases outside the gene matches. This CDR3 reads CASSSGLAGGHGFADTQYF. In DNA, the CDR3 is TGTGCCAGCAGTTCCGGACTAGCGGGGGGGCATGGTTTCGCAGATACGCAGTATTTT.

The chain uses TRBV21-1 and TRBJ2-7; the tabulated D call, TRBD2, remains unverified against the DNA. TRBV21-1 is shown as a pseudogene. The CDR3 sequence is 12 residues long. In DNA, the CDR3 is TGTGCCAGCAGATCTAGAGCCTACGAGCAGTACTTC. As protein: CASRSRAYEQYF.

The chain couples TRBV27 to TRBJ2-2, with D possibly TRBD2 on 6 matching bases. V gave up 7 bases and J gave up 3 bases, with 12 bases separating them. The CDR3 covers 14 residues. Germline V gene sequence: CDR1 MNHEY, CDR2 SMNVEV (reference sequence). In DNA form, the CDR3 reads TGTGCCAGCACGGGAGCGGTTTACACCGGGGAGCTGTTTTTT. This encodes CASTGAVYTGELFF.

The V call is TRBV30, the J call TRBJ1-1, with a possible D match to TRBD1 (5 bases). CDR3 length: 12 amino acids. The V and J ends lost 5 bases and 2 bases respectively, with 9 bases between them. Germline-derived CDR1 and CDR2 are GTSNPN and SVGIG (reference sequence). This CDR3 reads CAWGGSNTEAFF. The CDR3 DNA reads TGTGCCTGGGGGGGGAGTAACACTGAAGCTTTCTTT.

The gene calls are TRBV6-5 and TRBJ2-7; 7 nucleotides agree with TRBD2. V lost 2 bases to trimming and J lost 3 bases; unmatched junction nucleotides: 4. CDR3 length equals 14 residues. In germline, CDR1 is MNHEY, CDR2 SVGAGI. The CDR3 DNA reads TGTGCCAGCAGTTACCCTGGGGGGGGCTACGAGCAGTACTTC. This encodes CASSYPGGGYEQYF.

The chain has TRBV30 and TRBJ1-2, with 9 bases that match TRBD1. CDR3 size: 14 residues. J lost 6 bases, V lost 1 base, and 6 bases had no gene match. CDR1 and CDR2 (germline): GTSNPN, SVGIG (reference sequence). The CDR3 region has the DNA TGTGCCTGGAGTGGGGACAGGGTGGACGATGGCTACACCTTC. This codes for CAWSGDRVDDGYTF.

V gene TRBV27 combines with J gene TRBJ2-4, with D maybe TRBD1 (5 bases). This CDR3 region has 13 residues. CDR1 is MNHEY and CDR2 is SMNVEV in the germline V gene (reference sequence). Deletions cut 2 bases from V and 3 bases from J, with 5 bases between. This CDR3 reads CASSLRGKNIQYF. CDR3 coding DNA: TGTGCCAGCAGTTTAAGGGGCAAAAACATTCAGTACTTC.

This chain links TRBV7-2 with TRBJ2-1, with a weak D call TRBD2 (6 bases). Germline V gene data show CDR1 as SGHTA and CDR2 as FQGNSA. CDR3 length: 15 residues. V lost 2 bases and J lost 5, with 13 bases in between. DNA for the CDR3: TGTGCCAGCAGCTTAATGTGGGAGGTACACAATGAGCAGTTCTTC. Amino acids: CASSLMWEVHNEQFF.

CDR3 in amino acids: CASSPPIGSSYNEQFF. The CDR3, as DNA: TGTGCCAGCAGCCCCCCCATAGGGAGCTCCTACAATGAGCAGTTCTTC. The chain uses TRBV7-2 and TRBJ2-1; maybe TRBD2 (5 bases). Between the trimmed V and J ends, which lost 5 bases and 0 bases, there was a span of 14 bases. The CDR3 spans 16 residues. Per germline, CDR1 SGHTA and CDR2 FQGNSA.